The 23 T cell receptor beta chains given below trace back to one sample, sequenced in a study of blood T cell repertoires in COVID-19. Generated by immunoSEQ multiplex PCR, the TCRdb table keeps only in-frame clones and is missing some. Of 75,000 to 90,000 clones listed, over 80% are singletons. The sequencing input was peripheral blood. The receptors here all came from a man older than 75 with active or convalescent COVID-19.

The chain employs TRBV5-6 and TRBJ1-5; a possible D gene is TRBD1 (5 bases). Per the germline V gene, CDR1 is SGHDT and CDR2 is YYEEEE. With 1 base removed from V and 2 bases from J, the gap between germline ends came to 7 bases. The CDR3 covers 14 residues. The CDR3 sequence is CASSLIGGNQPQHF. Here the CDR3 DNA reads TGTGCCAGCAGCTTGATAGGGGGCAATCAGCCCCAGCATTTT.

The chain is built from TRBV5-6 and TRBJ2-2; D gene unclear. This CDR3 spans 14 amino acids. Germline loops: CDR1 SGHDT, CDR2 YYEEEE. Trimming shortened V by 0 bases and J by 3 bases, and 6 bases separated the two germline ends. The CDR3 reads CASSLVPYTGELFF. In DNA form, the CDR3 reads TGTGCCAGCAGCTTGGTTCCGTACACCGGGGAGCTGTTTTTT.

In DNA, the CDR3 is TGCGCCAGCAGCTTGGGACAGCACACAGATACGCAGTATTTT. This sequence encodes CASSLGQHTDTQYF. The chain has TRBV5-1 and TRBJ2-3, with D possibly TRBD1 on 5 matching bases. The germline V gene has CDR1 SGHRS and CDR2 YFSETQ. Between the trimmed V and J ends, which lost 0 bases and 2 bases, there was a span of 7 bases. The CDR3 sequence is 14 residues long. The full variable domain, with the rest looked up from reference TRBV5-1 and TRBJ2-3, is KAGVTQTPRYLIKTRGQQVTLSCSPISGHRSVSWYQQTPGQGLQFLFEYFSETQRNKGNFPGRFSGRQFSNSRSEMNVSTLELGDSALYLCASSLGQHTDTQYFGPGTRLTVL.

The chain links TRBV11-2 to TRBJ2-7, with D tentatively TRBD2 (5 bases). The germline gives CDR1 SGHAT, CDR2 FQNNGV. Trimming removed 3 bases at V and 3 bases at J, with 9 bases between. The CDR3 totals 13 residues. The CDR3 region is CASSFGRDYEQYV. In DNA form, the CDR3 reads TGTGCCAGCAGCTTTGGACGGGACTACGAGCAGTACGTC.

The genes are TRBV5-1 and TRBJ1-6, with D tentatively TRBD1 (5 bases). The V gene's germline CDR1 is SGHRS and CDR2 YFSETQ. The CDR3 has 14 residues. V was cut by 0 bases and J by 9 bases, with 10 bases left in between. This CDR3 is CASSLEGSVSPLHF. The CDR3 DNA is TGCGCCAGCAGCTTGGAGGGGTCAGTTTCACCCCTCCACTTT.

The chain employs TRBV7-2 and TRBJ1-3; D is unclear. The CDR3 has 15 amino acids. Looked up from germline, CDR1 is SGHTA and CDR2 is FQGNSA. The V and J ends lost 0 bases and 0 bases respectively, with 6 bases between them. The CDR3 nucleotides read TGTGCCAGCAGCTTAGCTTCAGACTCTGGAAACACCATATATTTT. Protein product: CASSLASDSGNTIYF.

This clone was found once. V usage is TRBV5-5 and J usage is TRBJ2-5, with D possibly being TRBD1 (5 bases). The germline V and J ends were trimmed by 4 bases and 2 bases, with 9 bases remaining between them. In germline, CDR1 is SGHKS, CDR2 YYEKEE (reference sequence). This CDR3 comprises 13 residues. The CDR3 is CASSGRGQETQYF. CDR3 DNA sequence: TGTGCCAGCAGCGGTAGGGGACAAGAGACCCAGTACTTC.

This sequence joins TRBV5-1 and TRBJ2-3, with a possible D match to TRBD2 (6 bases). The CDR3 spans 13 residues. Germline V gene data show CDR1 as SGHRS and CDR2 as YFSETQ. Deletions cut 5 bases from V and 0 bases from J, with 7 bases between. The CDR3 region is CASSSGSTDTQYF. CDR3 DNA: TGCGCCAGCAGTAGCGGTAGCACAGATACGCAGTATTTT.

This chain links TRBV7-9 with TRBJ1-6; D not certain. Germline CDR1 reads SEHNR; CDR2 reads FQNEAQ (reference sequence). This CDR3 comprises 13 residues. V lost 4 bases to trimming and J lost 10 bases, with 11 bases between them. In DNA form, the CDR3 reads TGTGCCAGCAGCTCGACGGTCGGGTCACCCCTCCACTTT. Encoded protein: CASSSTVGSPLHF.

In this sample, this clone turned up once. This chain uses TRBV4-1 with TRBJ2-5; the match to TRBD2 covers 11 bases. The CDR3 consists of 19 residues. V dropped 0 bases and J dropped 3; count of bases not matched to a gene: 12. Germline CDR1 MGHRA, CDR2 YSYEKL. The CDR3 is CASSQDRGVVAGGEETQYF. In nucleotides, the CDR3 is TGCGCCAGCAGCCAAGATCGAGGGGTGGTAGCGGGGGGGGAAGAGACCCAGTACTTC.

The CDR3 loop reads CATSSDRGNQPQHF. The CDR3 bases are TGTGCCACCAGCAGTGACAGGGGTAATCAGCCCCAGCATTTT. The V call is TRBV15, the J call TRBJ1-5, with 8 bases identical to TRBD1. CDR3 length equals 14 residues. V shed 3 bases, J shed 4 bases, and the junction held 2 bases outside the gene matches. Germline CDR1 LNHNV, CDR2 YYDKDF (reference sequence).

The chain combines TRBV5-5 with TRBJ2-3; 8 nucleotides agree with TRBD2. Germline CDR1 SGHKS, CDR2 YYEKEE (reference sequence). Trimming cost V 6 bases and J 3 bases; bases outside gene matches: 12. The CDR3 is 16 amino acids. DNA for the CDR3: TGTGCCAGCATATCGGGGGGGAAAGGAAGTACAGATACGCAGTATTTT. As protein: CASISGGKGSTDTQYF.

The chain joins TRBV19 to TRBJ1-2; the match to TRBD1 covers 7 bases. Germline loops: CDR1 LNHDA, CDR2 SQIVND (reference sequence). The CDR3 spans 11 residues. With 6 bases clipped from V and 8 bases from J, the junction kept 3 bases outside the gene matches. DNA for the CDR3: TGTGCCAGTAGAACAGGGGACGGCTACACCTTC. Protein product: CASRTGDGYTF.

This rearrangement joins TRBV19 to TRBJ1-1, with a possible D match to TRBD1 (5 bases). CDR1 LNHDA and CDR2 SQIVND come from the germline V gene (reference sequence). V was shortened by 3 bases and J by 4 bases, with 9 bases between the two germline ends. This CDR3 has 13 amino acids. CDR3 sequence (DNA): TGTGCCAGTAGTATCCAAAGGGGCACTGAAGCTTTCTTT. It codes for CASSIQRGTEAFF.

The chain links TRBV5-1 to TRBJ2-2; D perhaps matches TRBD1 (5 bases). This CDR3 region has 14 residues. CDR1 and CDR2 (germline): SGHRS, YFSETQ. V dropped 4 bases and J dropped 4 bases, with 11 bases sitting between them. CDR3 region: CASSPSGPTGELFF. The CDR3 coding sequence is TGCGCCAGCAGCCCCTCAGGGCCCACCGGGGAGCTGTTTTTT.

The chain combines TRBV7-9 with TRBJ2-3; TRBD2 matches at 14 bases. This CDR3 is built from 17 residues. CDR1 is SEHNR, CDR2 FQNEAQ, per germline (reference sequence). Trimming removed 4 bases from V and 6 bases from J; junction bases left unmatched: 9. In nucleotides, the CDR3 is TGTGCCAGCAGCTCACCGGGACTAGCGGGAGTAAGTGATACGCAGTATTTT. This codes for CASSSPGLAGVSDTQYF.

The chain links TRBV9 to TRBJ1-6; no clear D gene. Looked up from germline, CDR1 is SGDLS and CDR2 is YYNGEE. The V end lost 3 bases, the J end lost 6 bases, and 7 bases lay between the germline ends. The CDR3 spans 13 residues. CDR3 sequence reads: CASSANSNSPLHF. CDR3 DNA: TGTGCCAGCAGCGCAAACAGTAATTCACCCCTCCACTTT.

The CDR3 protein is CASSLSSGGNFEQFF. The DNA of the CDR3 is TGCGCCAGCAGCTTGTCAAGCGGGGGGAATTTTGAGCAGTTCTTC. The chain combines TRBV5-1 with TRBJ2-1; 9 nucleotides match TRBD2. V lost 1 base, J lost 9 bases, and 8 bases stayed unmatched. The CDR3 extends over 15 amino acids. Germline CDR1 and CDR2: SGHRS and YFSETQ.

The chain couples TRBV10-2 to TRBJ1-3; tentative D call: TRBD1 (5 bases). The V gene's germline CDR1 is WSHSY and CDR2 SAAADI. With 5 bases removed from V and 4 bases from J, the gap between germline ends came to 12 bases. The CDR3 has 14 residues. The CDR3 DNA sequence: TGCGCCAGCAGTAGGGGTTTGGACGGAAACACCATATATTTT. Translated: CASSRGLDGNTIYF.

The chain links TRBV7-9 to TRBJ1-2; D remains unclear. With 5 bases removed from V and 8 bases from J, the gap between germline ends came to 18 bases. CDR1 is SEHNR and CDR2 is FQNEAQ in the germline V gene (reference sequence). CDR3 size: 14 residues. The CDR3 DNA follows: TGTGCCAGCAGCGCCCGGAACATTAACGGGGGCTACACCTTC. This translates into CASSARNINGGYTF.

V and J are TRBV12-3 or TRBV12-4 and TRBJ1-3, with 7 bases that match TRBD1. The CDR3 spans 13 residues. Trimming cost V 5 bases and J 5 bases; bases outside gene matches: 3. CDR3 sequence (DNA): TGTGCCAGCAGTACCAGGGGGAGAAACACCATATATTTT. This encodes CASSTRGRNTIYF.

The rearrangement links TRBV5-6 to TRBJ1-1; D may be TRBD1 (6 bases). Trimming cost V 0 bases and J 4 bases, with 10 bases left between them. CDR3 length: 14 amino acids. Germline CDR1 and CDR2: SGHDT and YYEEEE. The CDR3 DNA sequence: TGTGCCAGCAGCTTGGTAAGGGGGACCACTGAAGCTTTCTTT. Translating it yields CASSLVRGTTEAFF.

This clone appeared a single time. The V gene is TRBV6-2 or TRBV6-3, the J gene TRBJ1-6; 12 bases map to TRBD1. The CDR3 is made up of 16 amino acids. V was clipped by 2 bases and J by 10 bases; unmatched bases: 6. CDR1 is MNHEY and CDR2 is SVGEGT in the germline V gene. The CDR3 coding sequence is TGTGCCAGCAGTTACCCGGGACAGGGGGCCAGATCACCCCTCCACTTT. It encodes CASSYPGQGARSPLHF.